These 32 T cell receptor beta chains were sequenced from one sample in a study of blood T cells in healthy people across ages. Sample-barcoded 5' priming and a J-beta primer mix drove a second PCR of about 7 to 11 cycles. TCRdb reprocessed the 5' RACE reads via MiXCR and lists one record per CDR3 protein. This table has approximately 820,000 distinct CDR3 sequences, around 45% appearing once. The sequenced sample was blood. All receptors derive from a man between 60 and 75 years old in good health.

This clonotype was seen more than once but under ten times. CDR3 in amino acids: CASSPVLGHEQYF. CDR3 nucleotide sequence: TGTGCCAGTTCCCCAGTTCTGGGCCACGAGCAGTACTTC. The chain is built from TRBV6-5 and TRBJ2-7; D unclear. CDR1 and CDR2 from the germline V gene are MNHEY and SVGAGI. V shed 9 bases and J shed 5 bases, with 17 bases lying between them. The CDR3 extends over 13 amino acids.

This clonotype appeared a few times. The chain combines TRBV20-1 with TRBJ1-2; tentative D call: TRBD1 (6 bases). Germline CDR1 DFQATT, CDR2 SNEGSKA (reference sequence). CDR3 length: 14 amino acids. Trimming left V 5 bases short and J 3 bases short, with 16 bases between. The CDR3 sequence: CSAPTPGGDYGYTF. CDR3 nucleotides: TGCAGTGCTCCGACGCCGGGGGGCGACTATGGCTACACCTTC.

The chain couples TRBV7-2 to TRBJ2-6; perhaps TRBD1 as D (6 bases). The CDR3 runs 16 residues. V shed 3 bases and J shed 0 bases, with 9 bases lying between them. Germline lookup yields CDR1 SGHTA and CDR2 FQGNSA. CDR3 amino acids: CASSFRGSSGANVLTF. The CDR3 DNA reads TGTGCCAGCAGCTTTAGGGGGAGCTCTGGGGCCAACGTCCTGACTTTC.

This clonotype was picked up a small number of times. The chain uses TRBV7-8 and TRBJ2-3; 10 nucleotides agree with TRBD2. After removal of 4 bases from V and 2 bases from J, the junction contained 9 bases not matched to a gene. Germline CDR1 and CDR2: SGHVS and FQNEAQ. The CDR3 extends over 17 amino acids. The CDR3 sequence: CASSSELAGPYTDTQYF. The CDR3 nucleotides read TGTGCCAGCAGCTCCGAACTAGCGGGGCCATACACAGATACGCAGTATTTT.

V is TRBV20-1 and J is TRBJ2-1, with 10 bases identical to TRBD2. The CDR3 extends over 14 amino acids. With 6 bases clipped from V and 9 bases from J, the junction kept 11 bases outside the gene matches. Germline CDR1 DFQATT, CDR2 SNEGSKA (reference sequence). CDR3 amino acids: CSAYAASGSLEQFF. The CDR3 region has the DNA TGCAGTGCATATGCGGCTAGCGGGAGTCTTGAGCAGTTCTTC.

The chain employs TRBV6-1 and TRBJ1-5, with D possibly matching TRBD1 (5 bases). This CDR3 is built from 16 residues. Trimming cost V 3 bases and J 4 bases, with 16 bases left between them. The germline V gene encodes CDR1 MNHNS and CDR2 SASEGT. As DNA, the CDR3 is TGTGCCAGCAGTGACCCTCCCGACAGAGTTAATCAGCCCCAGCATTTT. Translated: CASSDPPDRVNQPQHF.

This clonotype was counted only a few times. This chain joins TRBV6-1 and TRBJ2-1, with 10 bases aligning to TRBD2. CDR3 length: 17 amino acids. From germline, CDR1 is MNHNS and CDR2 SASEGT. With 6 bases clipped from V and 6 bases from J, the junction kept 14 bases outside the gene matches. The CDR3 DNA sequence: TGTGCCAGCAGACAACGGATCCTAGCGGGGGCGTTCAATGAGCAGTTCTTC. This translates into CASRQRILAGAFNEQFF.

CDR3 nucleotides: TGTGCCAGCGGCTACCCCGAAGCTTTCTTT. This sequence encodes CASGYPEAFF. The V gene is TRBV12-3 or TRBV12-4, the J gene TRBJ1-1; D call uncertain. Deletions cut 8 bases from V and 8 bases from J, with 9 bases between. The CDR3 runs 10 residues.

CDR3 sequence (DNA): TGCAGTGCTCGTGCCCCCGACAGGAACGAGCAGTACTTC. Encoded protein: CSARAPDRNEQYF. This rearrangement joins TRBV20-1 to TRBJ2-7, with a weak D call TRBD1 (6 bases). The germline CDR1 and CDR2 sequences are DFQATT and SNEGSKA (reference sequence). V was cut by 5 bases and J by 5 bases, with 16 bases left in between. The CDR3 has 13 residues.

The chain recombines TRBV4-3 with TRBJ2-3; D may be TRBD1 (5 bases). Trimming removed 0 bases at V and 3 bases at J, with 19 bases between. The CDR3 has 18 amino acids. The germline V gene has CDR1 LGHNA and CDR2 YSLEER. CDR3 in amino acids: CASSQEAPGRDRTDTQYF. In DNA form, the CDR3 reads TGCGCCAGCAGCCAAGAAGCCCCCGGCAGGGATAGAACAGATACGCAGTATTTT.

The CDR3 nucleotides read TGTGCCAGCTCACCGGGACTAGACGAGACCCAGTACTTC. Its translation is CASSPGLDETQYF. This chain joins TRBV18 and TRBJ2-5, with 8 bases lining up with TRBD2. In germline, CDR1 is KGHSH, CDR2 LQKENI. This CDR3 has 13 amino acids. Trimming at V came to 3 bases and at J to 5 bases, leaving 2 bases not matched to a gene.

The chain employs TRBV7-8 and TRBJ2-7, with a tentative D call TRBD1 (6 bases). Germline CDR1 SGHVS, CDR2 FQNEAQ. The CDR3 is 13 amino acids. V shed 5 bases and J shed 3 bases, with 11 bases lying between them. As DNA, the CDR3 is TGTGCCAGCAGCGGCCACAGGGTCTACGAGCAGTACTTC. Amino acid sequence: CASSGHRVYEQYF.

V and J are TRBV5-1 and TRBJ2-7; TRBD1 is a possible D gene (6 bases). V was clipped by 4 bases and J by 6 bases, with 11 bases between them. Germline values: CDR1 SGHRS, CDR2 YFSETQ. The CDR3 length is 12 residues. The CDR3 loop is CASSTLGGEQYF. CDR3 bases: TGCGCCAGCAGCACCCTAGGGGGCGAGCAGTACTTC.

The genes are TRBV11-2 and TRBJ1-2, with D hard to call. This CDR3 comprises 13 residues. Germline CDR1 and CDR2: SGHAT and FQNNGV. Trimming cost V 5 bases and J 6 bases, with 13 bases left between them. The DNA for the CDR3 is TGTGCCAGCAGCGTATCCACGGTCCATGGCTACACCTTC. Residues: CASSVSTVHGYTF.

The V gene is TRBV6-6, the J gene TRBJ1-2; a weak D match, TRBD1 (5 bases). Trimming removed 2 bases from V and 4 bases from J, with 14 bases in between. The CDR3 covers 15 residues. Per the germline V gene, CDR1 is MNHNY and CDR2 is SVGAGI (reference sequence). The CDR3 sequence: CASSYPFAGPYGYTF. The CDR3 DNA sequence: TGTGCCAGCAGTTACCCCTTTGCAGGGCCCTATGGCTACACCTTC.

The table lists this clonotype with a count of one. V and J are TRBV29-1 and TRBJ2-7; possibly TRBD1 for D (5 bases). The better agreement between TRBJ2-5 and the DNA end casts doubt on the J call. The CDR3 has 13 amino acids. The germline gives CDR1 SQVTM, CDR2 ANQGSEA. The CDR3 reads CSGGLGSRETQYF. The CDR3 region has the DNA TGCAGCGGGGGCCTGGGCAGTAGAGAGACCCAGTACTTC.

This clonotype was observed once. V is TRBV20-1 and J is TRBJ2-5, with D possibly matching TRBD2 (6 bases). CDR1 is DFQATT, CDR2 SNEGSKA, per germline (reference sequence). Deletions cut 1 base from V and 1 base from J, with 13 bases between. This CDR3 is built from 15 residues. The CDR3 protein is CSARAPLGGQETQYF. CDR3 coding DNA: TGCAGTGCTAGAGCGCCTTTGGGGGGCCAAGAGACCCAGTACTTC.

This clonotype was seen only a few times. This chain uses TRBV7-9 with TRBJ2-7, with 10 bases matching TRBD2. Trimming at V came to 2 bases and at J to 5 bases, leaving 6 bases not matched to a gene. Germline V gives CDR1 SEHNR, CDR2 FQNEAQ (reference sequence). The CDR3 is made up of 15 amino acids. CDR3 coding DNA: TGTGCCAGCAGCTTAAGTCTAGCGGGAGTAAACGAGCAGTACTTC. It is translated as CASSLSLAGVNEQYF.

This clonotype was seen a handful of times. The CDR3 loop is CASRPSGGGDQETQYF. The CDR3 DNA reads TGCGCCAGCAGACCCTCAGGCGGGGGGGACCAAGAGACCCAGTACTTC. The chain combines TRBV5-1 with TRBJ2-5, with 9 bases lining up with TRBD2. V dropped 5 bases and J dropped 0; count of bases not matched to a gene: 8. Germline CDR1 SGHRS, CDR2 YFSETQ. The CDR3 covers 16 residues.

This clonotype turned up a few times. The CDR3 loop reads CASSKGQTYGYTF. The CDR3 nucleotides are TGTGCCAGCAGCAAGGGACAGACCTATGGCTACACCTTC. J is TRBJ1-2 and V is TRBV6-2 or TRBV6-3; TRBD1 aligns across 7 bases. Per the germline V gene, CDR1 is MNHEY and CDR2 is SVGEGT. The CDR3 length is 13 residues. The V segment lost 6 bases and the J segment 4 bases; nucleotides outside the gene matches: 5.

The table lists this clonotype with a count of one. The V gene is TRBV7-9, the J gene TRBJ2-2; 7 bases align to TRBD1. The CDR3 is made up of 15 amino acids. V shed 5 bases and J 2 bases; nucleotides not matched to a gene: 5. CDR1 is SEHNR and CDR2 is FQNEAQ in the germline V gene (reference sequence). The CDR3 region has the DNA TGTGCCAGCAGCACACAGGGGCTAAACACCGGGGAGCTGTTTTTT. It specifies CASSTQGLNTGELFF.

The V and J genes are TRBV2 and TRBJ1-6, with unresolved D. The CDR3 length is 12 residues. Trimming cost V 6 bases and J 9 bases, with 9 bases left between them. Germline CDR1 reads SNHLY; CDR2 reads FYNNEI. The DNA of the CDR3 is TGTGCCAGCAGGAGACATGGTTCACCCCTCCACTTT. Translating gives CASRRHGSPLHF.

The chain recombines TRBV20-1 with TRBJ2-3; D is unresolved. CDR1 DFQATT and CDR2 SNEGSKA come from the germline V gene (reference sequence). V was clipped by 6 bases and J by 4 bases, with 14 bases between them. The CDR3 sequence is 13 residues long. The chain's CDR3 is CSALREGADTQYF. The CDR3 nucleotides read TGCAGTGCGCTACGCGAAGGCGCAGATACGCAGTATTTT.

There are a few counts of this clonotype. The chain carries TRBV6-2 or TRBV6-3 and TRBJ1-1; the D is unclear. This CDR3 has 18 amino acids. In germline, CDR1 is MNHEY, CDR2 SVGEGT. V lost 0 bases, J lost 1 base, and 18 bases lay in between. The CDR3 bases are TGTGCCAGCAGTTACTCGCGAGACAATACCGACGGGAACACTGAAGCTTTCTTT. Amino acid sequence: CASSYSRDNTDGNTEAFF.

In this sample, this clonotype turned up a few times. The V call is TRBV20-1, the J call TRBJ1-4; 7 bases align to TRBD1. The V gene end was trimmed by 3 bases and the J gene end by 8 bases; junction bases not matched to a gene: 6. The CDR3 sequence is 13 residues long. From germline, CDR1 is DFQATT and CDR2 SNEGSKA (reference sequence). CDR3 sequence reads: CSASEGAGEKLFF. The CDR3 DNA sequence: TGCAGTGCTAGTGAGGGGGCGGGGGAAAAACTGTTTTTT.

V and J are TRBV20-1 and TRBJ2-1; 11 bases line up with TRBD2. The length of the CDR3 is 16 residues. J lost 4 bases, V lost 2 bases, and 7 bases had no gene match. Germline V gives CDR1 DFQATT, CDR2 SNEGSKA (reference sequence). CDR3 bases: TGCAGTGCTAGACCCGTGACTAGCGGGGCTTACAATGAGCAGTTCTTC. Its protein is CSARPVTSGAYNEQFF.

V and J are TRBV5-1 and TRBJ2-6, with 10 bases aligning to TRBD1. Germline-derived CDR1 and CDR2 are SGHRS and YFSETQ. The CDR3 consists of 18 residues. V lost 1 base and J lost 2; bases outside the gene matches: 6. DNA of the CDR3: TGCGCCAGCAGCTTGTCCCGGGACAGGGGAACTGGGGCCAACGTCCTGACTTTC. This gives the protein CASSLSRDRGTGANVLTF.

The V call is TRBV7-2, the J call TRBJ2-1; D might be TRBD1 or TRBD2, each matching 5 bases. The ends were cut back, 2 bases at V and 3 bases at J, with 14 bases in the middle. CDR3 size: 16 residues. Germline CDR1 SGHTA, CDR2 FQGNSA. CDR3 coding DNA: TGTGCCAGCAGCTTAAGGCCGGGACCCGACTACAATGAGCAGTTCTTC. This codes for CASSLRPGPDYNEQFF. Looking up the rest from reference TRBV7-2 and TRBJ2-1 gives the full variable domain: GAGVSQSPSNKVTEKGKDVELRCDPISGHTALYWYRQSLGQGLEFLIYFQGNSAPDKSGLPSDRFSAERTGGSVSTLTIQRTQQEDSAVYLCASSLRPGPDYNEQFFGPGTRLTVL.

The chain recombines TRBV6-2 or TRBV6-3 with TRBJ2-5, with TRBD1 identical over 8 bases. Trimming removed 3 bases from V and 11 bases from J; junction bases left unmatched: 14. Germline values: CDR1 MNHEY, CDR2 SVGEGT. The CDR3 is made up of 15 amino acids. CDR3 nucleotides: TGTGCCAGCAGTTATGGGACAGGTTTTTACAATGAGCAGTACTTC. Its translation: CASSYGTGFYNEQYF.

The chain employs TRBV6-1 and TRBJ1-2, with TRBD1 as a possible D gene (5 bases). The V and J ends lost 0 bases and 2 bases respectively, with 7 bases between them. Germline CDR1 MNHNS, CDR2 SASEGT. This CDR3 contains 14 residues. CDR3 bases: TGTGCCAGCAGTGAAGCGCACAGGAACTATGGCTACACCTTC. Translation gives CASSEAHRNYGYTF.

The CDR3 DNA is TGTGCCAGCAGCGCCGAAGACCGGTCAAAGCAGTACTTC. It translates to CASSAEDRSKQYF. V usage is TRBV9 and J usage is TRBJ2-7; D gene ambiguous. The germline V gene has CDR1 SGDLS and CDR2 YYNGEE. The CDR3 covers 13 residues. Trimming removed 3 bases from V and 8 bases from J, with 15 bases in between.

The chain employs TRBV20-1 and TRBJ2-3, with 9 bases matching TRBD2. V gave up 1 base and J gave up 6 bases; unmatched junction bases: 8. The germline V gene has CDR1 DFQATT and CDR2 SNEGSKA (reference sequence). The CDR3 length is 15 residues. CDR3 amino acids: CSARGTSAPRDTQYF. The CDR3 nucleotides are TGCAGTGCTAGAGGGACTAGCGCCCCTCGTGATACGCAGTATTTT.